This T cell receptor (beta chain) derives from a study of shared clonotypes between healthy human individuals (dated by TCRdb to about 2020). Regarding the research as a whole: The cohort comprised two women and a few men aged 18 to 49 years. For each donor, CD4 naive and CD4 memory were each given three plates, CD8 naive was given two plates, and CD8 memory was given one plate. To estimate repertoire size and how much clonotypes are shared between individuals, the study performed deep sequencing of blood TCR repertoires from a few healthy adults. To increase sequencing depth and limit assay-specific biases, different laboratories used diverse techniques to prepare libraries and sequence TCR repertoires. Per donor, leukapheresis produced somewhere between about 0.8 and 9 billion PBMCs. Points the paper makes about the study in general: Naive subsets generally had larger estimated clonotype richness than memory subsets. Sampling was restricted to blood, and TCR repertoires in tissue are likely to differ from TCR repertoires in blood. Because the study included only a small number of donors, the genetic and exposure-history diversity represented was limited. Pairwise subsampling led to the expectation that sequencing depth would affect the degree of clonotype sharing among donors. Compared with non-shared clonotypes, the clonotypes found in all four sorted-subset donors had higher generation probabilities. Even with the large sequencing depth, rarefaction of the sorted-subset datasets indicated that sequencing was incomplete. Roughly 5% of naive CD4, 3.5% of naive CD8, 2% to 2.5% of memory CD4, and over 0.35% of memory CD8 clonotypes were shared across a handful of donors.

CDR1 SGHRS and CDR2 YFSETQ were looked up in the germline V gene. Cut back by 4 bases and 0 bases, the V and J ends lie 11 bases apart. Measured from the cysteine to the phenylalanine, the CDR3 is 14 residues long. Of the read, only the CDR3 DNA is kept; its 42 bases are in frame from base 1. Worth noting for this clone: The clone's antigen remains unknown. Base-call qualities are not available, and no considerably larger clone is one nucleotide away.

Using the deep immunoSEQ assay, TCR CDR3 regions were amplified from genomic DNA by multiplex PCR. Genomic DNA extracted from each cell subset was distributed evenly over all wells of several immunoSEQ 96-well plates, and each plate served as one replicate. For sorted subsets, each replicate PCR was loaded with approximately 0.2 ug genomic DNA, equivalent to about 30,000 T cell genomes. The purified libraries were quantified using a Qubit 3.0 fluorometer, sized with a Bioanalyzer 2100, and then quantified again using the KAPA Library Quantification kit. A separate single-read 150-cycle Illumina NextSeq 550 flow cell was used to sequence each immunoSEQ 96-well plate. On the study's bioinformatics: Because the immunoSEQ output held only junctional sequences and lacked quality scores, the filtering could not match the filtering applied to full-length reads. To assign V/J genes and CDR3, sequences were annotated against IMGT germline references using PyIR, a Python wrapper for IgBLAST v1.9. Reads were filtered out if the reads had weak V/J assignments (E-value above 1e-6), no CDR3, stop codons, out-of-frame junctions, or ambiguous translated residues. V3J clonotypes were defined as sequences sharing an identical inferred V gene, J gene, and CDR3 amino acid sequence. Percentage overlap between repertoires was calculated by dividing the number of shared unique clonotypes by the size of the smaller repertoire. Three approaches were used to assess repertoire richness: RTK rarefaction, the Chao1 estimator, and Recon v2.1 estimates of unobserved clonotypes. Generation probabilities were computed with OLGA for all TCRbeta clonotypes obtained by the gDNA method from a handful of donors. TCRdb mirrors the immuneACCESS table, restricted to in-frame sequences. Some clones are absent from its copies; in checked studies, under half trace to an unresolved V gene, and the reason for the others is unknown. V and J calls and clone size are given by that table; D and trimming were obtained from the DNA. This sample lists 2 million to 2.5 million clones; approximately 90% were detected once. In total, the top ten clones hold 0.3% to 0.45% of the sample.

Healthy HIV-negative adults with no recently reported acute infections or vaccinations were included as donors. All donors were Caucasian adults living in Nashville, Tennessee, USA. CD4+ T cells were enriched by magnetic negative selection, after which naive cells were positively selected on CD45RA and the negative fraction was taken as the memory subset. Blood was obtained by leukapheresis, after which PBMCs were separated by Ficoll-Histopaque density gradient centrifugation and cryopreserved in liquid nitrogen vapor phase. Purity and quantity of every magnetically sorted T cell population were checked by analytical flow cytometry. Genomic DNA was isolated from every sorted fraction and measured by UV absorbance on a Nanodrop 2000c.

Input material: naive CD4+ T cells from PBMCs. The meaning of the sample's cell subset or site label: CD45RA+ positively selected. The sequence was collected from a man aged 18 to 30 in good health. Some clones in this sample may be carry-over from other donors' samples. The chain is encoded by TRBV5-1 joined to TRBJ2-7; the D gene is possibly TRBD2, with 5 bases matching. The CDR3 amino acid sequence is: CASSKATTSYEQYF. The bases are TGCGCCAGCAGCAAGGCGACTACCTCCTACGAGCAGTACTTC. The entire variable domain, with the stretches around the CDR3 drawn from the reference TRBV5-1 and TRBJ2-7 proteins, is KAGVTQTPRYLIKTRGQQVTLSCSPISGHRSVSWYQQTPGQGLQFLFEYFSETQRNKGNFPGRFSGRQFSNSRSEMNVSTLELGDSALYLCASSKATTSYEQYFGPGTRLTVT.